The 32 T cell receptor beta chains listed next were all sequenced from one sample in a study of blood T cell repertoires in COVID-19. The data were produced by immunoSEQ multiplex PCR, yet TCRdb's version contains in-frame clones alone and is incomplete. This sample has some 240,000 clones, with roughly 90% found just once. Material: peripheral blood. These receptors all stem from a man between 60 and 70 years old with COVID-19, enrolled during active disease.

The table lists this clone with a count of one. The V call is TRBV6-5, the J call TRBJ1-2; maybe TRBD1 (5 bases). This CDR3 contains 11 residues. CDR1 is MNHEY and CDR2 is SVGAGI in the germline V gene. Trimming stripped 9 bases from V and 7 bases from J, with 12 bases between. CDR3 protein: CASAGDAGYTF. In DNA, the CDR3 is TGTGCCAGTGCGGGGGACGCTGGCTACACCTTC.

The V gene is TRBV5-1, the J gene TRBJ2-2, with 7 nucleotides matching TRBD2. Germline CDR1 and CDR2: SGHRS and YFSETQ. This CDR3 has 16 residues. J gave up 3 bases and V 6 bases, and 11 bases lay outside the gene matches. CDR3 nucleotide sequence: TGCGCCAGCACCTTTGGGGGGGGTGCAGACACCGGGGAGCTGTTTTTT. Protein: CASTFGGGADTGELFF.

This rearrangement joins TRBV3-1 (or the pseudogene TRBV3-2) to TRBJ1-3, with no clear D. Looked up from germline, CDR1 is LGHDT and CDR2 is YNNKEL (reference sequence). This CDR3 comprises 16 residues. With 1 base removed from V and 1 base from J, the gap between germline ends came to 11 bases. CDR3 DNA sequence: TGTGCCAGCAGCCAAGGTGGACTGAAATCTGGAAACACCATATATTTT. It encodes CASSQGGLKSGNTIYF.

The rearrangement links TRBV6-2 or TRBV6-3 to TRBJ2-7; TRBD2 agrees at 7 bases. V shed 5 bases and J 4 bases; nucleotides not matched to a gene: 11. CDR1 is MNHEY and CDR2 is SVGEGT in the germline V gene. CDR3 size: 15 residues. The CDR3 region is CASSLLGGSNYEQYF. CDR3 DNA: TGTGCCAGCAGTCTCCTCGGCGGGAGTAATTACGAGCAGTACTTC.

The rearrangement joins TRBV11-3 to TRBJ2-4, with TRBD2 as a possible D gene (5 bases). The CDR3 consists of 17 residues. V gave up 2 bases and J gave up 0 bases, with 14 bases separating them. The V gene's germline CDR1 is SGHNT and CDR2 YENEEA. The CDR3 DNA reads as TGTGCCAGCAGCTTAAATTCGGCGGGTGTAGCCAAAAACATTCAGTACTTC. Translating it yields CASSLNSAGVAKNIQYF.

The chain combines TRBV18 with TRBJ2-2; D is possibly TRBD2 (6 bases). V lost 3 bases, J lost 4 bases, and 15 bases lay in between. There are 16 residues in the CDR3. The germline gives CDR1 KGHSH, CDR2 LQKENI. CDR3 protein: CASSPADAAGTGELFF. The CDR3 nucleotides read TGTGCCAGCTCACCCGCCGATGCAGCGGGCACCGGGGAGCTGTTTTTT. The full variable domain, its missing parts supplied by reference TRBV18 and TRBJ2-2, is NAGVMQNPRHLVRRRGQEARLRCSPMKGHSHVYWYRQLPEEGLKFMVYLQKENIIDESGMPKERFSAEFPKEGPSILRIQQVVRGDSAAYFCASSPADAAGTGELFFGEGSRLTVL.

The chain is built from TRBV5-1 and TRBJ2-1; 9 bases map to TRBD1. J gave up 6 bases and V 0 bases, and 7 bases lay outside the gene matches. There are 16 residues in the CDR3. The germline V gene has CDR1 SGHRS and CDR2 YFSETQ. The CDR3 DNA sequence: TGCGCCAGCAGCTTGGTCGGGACAGGGAGTATCAATGAGCAGTTCTTC. It is translated as CASSLVGTGSINEQFF.

The rearrangement links TRBV9 to TRBJ2-5; TRBD2 agrees at 9 bases. V lost 4 bases to trimming and J lost 5 bases; unmatched junction nucleotides: 12. Germline CDR1 and CDR2: SGDLS and YYNGEE. The CDR3 sequence is 16 residues long. CDR3: CASSPSGGGAQETQYF. The DNA for the CDR3 is TGTGCCAGCAGCCCGTCGGGCGGGGGGGCCCAGGAGACCCAGTACTTC.

The rearrangement uses TRBV5-1 and TRBJ2-6, with a weak D call TRBD1 (5 bases). V lost 1 base, J lost 0 bases, and 14 bases lay in between. The germline V gene encodes CDR1 SGHRS and CDR2 YFSETQ. The CDR3 has 18 residues. The DNA for the CDR3 is TGCGCCAGCAGCTTGTGGGGCCCAGGAACCTCTGGGGCCAACGTCCTGACTTTC. It translates to CASSLWGPGTSGANVLTF.

V and J are TRBV19 and TRBJ1-2; TRBD1 agrees at 7 bases. Germline V gene data show CDR1 as LNHDA and CDR2 as SQIVND (reference sequence). The CDR3 loop spans 14 amino acids. V dropped 9 bases and J dropped 1; count of bases not matched to a gene: 8. In nucleotides, the CDR3 is TGTGCCAGCCGCCGGGACAGTCATAACTATGGCTACACCTTC. Protein: CASRRDSHNYGYTF.

The chain links TRBV5-6 to TRBJ1-5; TRBD1 might be the D (5 bases). V lost 4 bases and J lost 0, with 11 bases in between. Germline V gives CDR1 SGHDT, CDR2 YYEEEE. This CDR3 comprises 15 residues. CDR3 DNA sequence: TGTGCCAGCAGCCCCGGACAATTTAGCAATCAGCCCCAGCATTTT. It translates to CASSPGQFSNQPQHF.

This clone was detected once. The chain links TRBV6-5 to TRBJ2-7, with 9 bases fitting TRBD2. This CDR3 has 14 amino acids. Germline V gives CDR1 MNHEY, CDR2 SVGAGI. Germline trimming cut 6 bases from V and 1 base from J; bases unmatched to any gene: 4. The CDR3: CASRAAGGSYEQYF. CDR3 coding DNA: TGTGCCAGCAGGGCAGCGGGAGGATCCTACGAGCAGTACTTC.

The J gene is TRBJ1-1, the V gene TRBV7-9; D may be TRBD1 (6 bases). In germline, CDR1 is SEHNR, CDR2 FQNEAQ (reference sequence). V was clipped by 3 bases and J by 8 bases, with 13 bases between them. The CDR3 extends over 13 amino acids. The CDR3 reads CASSFAGAYEAFF. The DNA of the CDR3 is TGTGCCAGCAGCTTCGCAGGGGCGTACGAAGCTTTCTTT.

The chain joins TRBV5-1 to TRBJ2-3, with D perhaps matching TRBD2 (5 bases). The CDR3 is 16 amino acids. Germline V gene data show CDR1 as SGHRS and CDR2 as YFSETQ. V lost 4 bases and J lost 3, with 18 bases in between. CDR3 sequence: CASSRGRDGETDTQYF. DNA for the CDR3: TGCGCCAGCAGCCGCGGACGGGATGGGGAAACAGATACGCAGTATTTT.

The rearrangement links TRBV13 to TRBJ2-7, with 7 bases lining up with TRBD1. CDR1 and CDR2 (germline): PRHDT, FYEKMQ (reference sequence). The CDR3 covers 15 residues. V trimming: 8 bases; J trimming: 0 bases; junction bases outside the gene matches: 10. For the CDR3, the DNA is TGTGCCAGCGAGCAATTGGGACAGAACTCCTACGAGCAGTACTTC. Encoded protein: CASEQLGQNSYEQYF.

The chain combines TRBV2 with TRBJ1-3, with 8 bases fitting TRBD1. V was clipped by 3 bases and J by 2 bases; unmatched bases: 9. The CDR3 runs 17 residues. Germline values: CDR1 SNHLY, CDR2 FYNNEI. CDR3 in amino acids: CASSDWDRTTTGNTIYF. As DNA, the CDR3 is TGTGCCAGCAGTGATTGGGACAGGACCACAACTGGAAACACCATATATTTT.

The V gene is TRBV15, the J gene TRBJ1-2, with 8 bases lining up with TRBD1. Losses at the gene ends were 0 bases for V and 4 bases for J; bases not matched to a gene: 10. Germline V gene lookup returns CDR1 LNHNV and CDR2 YYDKDF (reference sequence). This CDR3 contains 17 residues. CDR3 sequence reads: CATSRDVYRGSSYGYTF. The CDR3 DNA reads TGTGCCACCAGCAGAGATGTCTACAGGGGGAGCTCCTATGGCTACACCTTC.

This clone was counted only a few times. The chain couples TRBV30 to TRBJ2-7; D is possibly TRBD2 (6 bases). CDR1 is GTSNPN and CDR2 is SVGIG in the germline V gene (reference sequence). Trimming took 3 bases from V and 4 from J, leaving 10 bases between them. The CDR3 runs 12 residues. The CDR3 coding sequence is TGTGCCTGGAGATGGGGGGTTTACGAGCAGTACTTC. Amino acid sequence: CAWRWGVYEQYF.

The chain recombines TRBV3-1 (or the pseudogene TRBV3-2) with TRBJ1-1; no clear D. CDR3 length: 13 amino acids. Trimming cost V 4 bases and J 0 bases, with 6 bases left between them. Germline CDR1 LGHDT, CDR2 YNNKEL (reference sequence). The CDR3 spells CASSPQMNTEAFF. In DNA form, the CDR3 reads TGTGCCAGCAGCCCCCAGATGAACACTGAAGCTTTCTTT.

This clone was detected only a few times. CDR3 in DNA: TGTGCCAGCAGCCAAATGCAGTATGGCTACACCTTC. It specifies CASSQMQYGYTF. The V and J genes are TRBV3-1 (or the pseudogene TRBV3-2) and TRBJ1-2; the D is unclear. In germline, CDR1 is LGHDT, CDR2 YNNKEL (reference sequence). With 2 bases removed from V and 5 bases from J, the gap between germline ends came to 6 bases. The CDR3 length is 12 residues.

The chain recombines TRBV5-4 with TRBJ1-2; D gene unclear. The ends were cut back, 1 base at V and 2 bases at J, with 12 bases in the middle. Germline V gene data show CDR1 as SGHNT and CDR2 as YYREEE (reference sequence). The CDR3 runs to 15 residues. In DNA form, the CDR3 reads TGTGCCAGCAGCTTGAACGTGGCGGCAAACTATGGCTACACCTTC. Its protein is CASSLNVAANYGYTF. The entire variable domain, with the rest obtained from reference TRBV5-4 and TRBJ1-2, is as follows: ETGVTQSPTHLIKTRGQQVTLRCSSQSGHNTVSWYQQALGQGPQFIFQYYREEENGRGNFPPRFSGLQFPNYSSELNVNALELDDSALYLCASSLNVAANYGYTFGSGTRLTVV.

The chain carries TRBV9 and TRBJ2-1, with D possibly matching TRBD1 (5 bases). The CDR3 is 14 residues long. With 6 bases removed from V and 5 bases from J, the gap between germline ends came to 15 bases. Germline V lookup: CDR1 SGDLS, CDR2 YYNGEE. CDR3 protein: CASNRMASNNEQFF. For the CDR3, the DNA is TGTGCCAGCAACAGGATGGCAAGCAACAATGAGCAGTTCTTC.

This rearrangement joins TRBV9 to TRBJ2-7; possibly TRBD2 for D (5 bases). Germline CDR1 and CDR2: SGDLS and YYNGEE. This CDR3 comprises 15 residues. V lost 4 bases and J lost 7, with 21 bases in between. This chain's CDR3 is CASSPLASTFGEQYF. CDR3 in DNA: TGTGCCAGCAGCCCGTTGGCTAGCACCTTTGGTGAGCAGTACTTC.

Concerning this clone: Other nucleotide sequences from this sample produce the same CDR3. The chain carries TRBV2 and TRBJ1-2; a possible D gene is TRBD1 (6 bases). V gave up 3 bases and J gave up 6 bases, with 11 bases separating them. This CDR3 comprises 13 residues. CDR1 is SNHLY, CDR2 FYNNEI, per germline. This chain's CDR3 is CASSDRGRNGYTF. CDR3 sequence (DNA): TGTGCCAGCAGTGACAGGGGTCGAAATGGCTACACCTTC. Full variable domain (rest looked up from reference TRBV2 and TRBJ1-2): EPEVTQTPSHQVTQMGQEVILRCVPISNHLYFYWYRQILGQKVEFLVSFYNNEISEKSEIFDDQFSVERPDGSNFTLKIRSTKLEDSAMYFCASSDRGRNGYTFGSGTRLTVV.

Concerning this clone itself: The same CDR3 is also encoded by other DNA sequences in this sample. This chain uses TRBV11-2 with TRBJ1-1; maybe TRBD1 (6 bases). The CDR3 consists of 14 residues. Germline CDR1 is SGHAT and CDR2 is FQNNGV. Trimming took off 1 base at V and 2 bases at J, with 8 bases between the two ends. DNA for the CDR3: TGTGCCAGCAGCTTAGGACAGGCAAACACTGAAGCTTTCTTT. This codes for CASSLGQANTEAFF.

The V gene is TRBV19, the J gene TRBJ1-2; unclear D gene. Germline CDR1 LNHDA, CDR2 SQIVND (reference sequence). This CDR3 region has 16 residues. V shed 6 bases and J shed 7 bases, with 24 bases lying between them. The CDR3 sequence: CASRSGHDRGSSGYTF. The CDR3 DNA is TGTGCCAGTAGGTCGGGTCACGATCGGGGATCTTCTGGCTACACCTTC.

The chain combines TRBV4-1 with TRBJ1-4; 8 nucleotides align to TRBD1. Germline V gives CDR1 MGHRA, CDR2 YSYEKL. This CDR3 region has 15 residues. Trimming cost V 4 bases and J 3 bases; bases outside gene matches: 4. The CDR3 loop reads CASSRTGQANEKLFF. The CDR3 bases are TGCGCCAGCAGCCGAACGGGACAGGCTAATGAAAAACTGTTTTTT.

The sample holds one count of this clone. The chain combines TRBV6-5 with TRBJ1-2; D is perhaps TRBD1 (5 bases). Germline loops: CDR1 MNHEY, CDR2 SVGAGI. V gave up 4 bases and J gave up 2 bases, with 8 bases separating them. CDR3 length: 13 residues. The DNA for the CDR3 is TGTGCCAGCAGTTCCGACAGCAACTATGGCTACACCTTC. As protein: CASSSDSNYGYTF.

The V gene is TRBV5-1, the J gene TRBJ1-2; TRBD1 aligns across 9 bases. V lost 4 bases to trimming and J lost 1 base; unmatched junction nucleotides: 11. The CDR3 runs to 17 residues. The germline V gene encodes CDR1 SGHRS and CDR2 YFSETQ. The CDR3 loop reads CASSNNPGTGINYGYTF. CDR3 nucleotide sequence: TGCGCCAGCAGCAACAATCCCGGGACAGGGATTAACTATGGCTACACCTTC.

CDR3 sequence (DNA): TGCGCCAGCAGCCTCCAGGGTAAATACGGTGAAGCTTTCTTT. Protein product: CASSLQGKYGEAFF. The rearrangement joins TRBV5-1 to TRBJ1-1, with D possibly TRBD1 on 5 matching bases. The CDR3 runs to 14 residues. V was cut by 4 bases and J by 7 bases, with 17 bases left in between. The germline gives CDR1 SGHRS, CDR2 YFSETQ.

V is TRBV19 and J is TRBJ1-1; D possibly corresponds to TRBD1 (6 bases). The germline CDR1 and CDR2 sequences are LNHDA and SQIVND (reference sequence). Trimming removed 9 bases at V and 1 base at J, with 12 bases between. The CDR3 consists of 13 residues. The CDR3 coding sequence is TGTGCCAGCAAAAAACAGGGGAACACTGAAGCTTTCTTT. Amino acid sequence: CASKKQGNTEAFF.

This chain uses TRBV2 with TRBJ1-5; TRBD1 might be the D (5 bases). Per the germline V gene, CDR1 is SNHLY and CDR2 is FYNNEI. V lost 3 bases, J lost 11 bases, and 8 bases lay in between. The CDR3 loop spans 11 amino acids. For the CDR3, the DNA is TGTGCCAGCAGTGATGGGGGGGCCCAGCATTTT. The encoded protein is CASSDGGAQHF.